This T cell receptor (beta chain) was sequenced during a study of memory CD4+ T cells and cytomegalovirus serostatus. Study conclusions and caveats: Suggested: most of the CMV-linked TCR signature lies in CD4+ memory cells.

V was clipped by 0 bases and J by 6 bases; unmatched bases: 3. CDR1 is MGHDK, CDR2 SYGVNS, per germline. The CDR3 covers 16 residues. The sort gate was single viable CD3+CD4+CD8-CD45RO+ cells for memory CD4+ T cells. Total CD4+ T cells were enriched by CD4 positive selection. As for this clone: Its antigen remains unknown.

In the original analysis: Out-of-frame sequences were removed, leaving 2,000,000 or so distinct TCRbeta sequences. Profiling relied on immunoSEQ multiplex PCR, and the TCRdb table lists in-frame clones only, not all of them. That table supplies the V and J calls and clone size; D and trimming were determined from the DNA. Of around 45,000 clones in the sample, about three quarters were seen once. The sequencing sample was made of memory CD4+ T cells from blood. This TCR was recovered from an adult in good health and CMV-seronegative. This sequence joins TRBV25-1 and TRBJ2-3, with TRBD2 identical over 13 bases. Here the CDR3 DNA reads TGTGCCAGCAGTGAATACACTAGCGGGAGGGGGGATACGCAGTATTTT. This sequence encodes CASSEYTSGRGDTQYF.